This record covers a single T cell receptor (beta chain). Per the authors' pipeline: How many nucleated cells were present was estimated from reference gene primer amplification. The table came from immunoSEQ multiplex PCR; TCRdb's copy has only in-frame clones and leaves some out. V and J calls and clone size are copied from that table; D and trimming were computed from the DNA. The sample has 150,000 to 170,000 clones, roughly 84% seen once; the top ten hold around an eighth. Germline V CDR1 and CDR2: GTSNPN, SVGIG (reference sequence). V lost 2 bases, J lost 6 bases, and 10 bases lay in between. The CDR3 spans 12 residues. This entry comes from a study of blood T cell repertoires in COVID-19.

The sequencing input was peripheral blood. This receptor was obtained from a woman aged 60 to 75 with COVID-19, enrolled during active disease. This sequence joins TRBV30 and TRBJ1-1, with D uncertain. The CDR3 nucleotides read TGTGCCTGGAGTTCAAGACAAGCTGAAGCTTTCTTT. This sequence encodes CAWSSRQAEAFF. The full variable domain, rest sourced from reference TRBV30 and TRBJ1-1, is SQTIHQWPATLVQPVGSPLSLECTVEGTSNPNLYWYRQAAGRGLQLLFYSVGIGQISSEVPQNLSASRPQDRQFILSSKKLLLSDSGFYLCAWSSRQAEAFFGQGTRLTVV.